This T cell receptor (beta chain) was captured in a study of blood T cell repertoires in COVID-19. As for the study in general: The United States, Italy and Spain were the sources of the acute and convalescent COVID-19 samples. The analysed material was cDNA or gDNA that came from T cells, B-cell-depleted T cells, or PBMCs.

The CDR3 loop spans 15 amino acids. Germline V gene data show CDR1 as LNHDA and CDR2 as SQIVND (reference sequence). V lost 5 bases to trimming and J lost 6 bases; unmatched junction nucleotides: 7. In the study's own analysis: Amplification of reference gene primers provided the estimated nucleated cell counts. Repertoires were generated with immunoSEQ multiplex PCR, while TCRdb's copy carries only in-frame clones and drops some. D and trimming were read from the DNA, whereas the V and J calls and clone size are those reported in that table. The repertoire holds roughly 240,000 clones, approximately 86% seen once, with approximately 3% in the top ten.

The sample was peripheral blood. V and J are TRBV19 and TRBJ1-5, with 10 bases that match TRBD1. The sequence was obtained from a young woman who had recovered from COVID-19. The CDR3 loop reads CASSPGQGIGQPQHF. For the CDR3, the DNA is TGTGCCAGTAGTCCGGGACAGGGGATCGGTCAGCCCCAGCATTTT.